The source of this T cell receptor beta chain is a study of T cells after somatic rescue of genetic block. Sequencing was performed with immunoSEQ multiplex PCR; in TCRdb, only in-frame clones are kept and a portion is missing. This sample has 70,000 or so clones, with 80% to 95% found just once. V was pared by 6 bases and J by 1 base, with 8 bases of the junction left unmatched. The germline V gene has CDR1 MDHEN and CDR2 SYDVKM. The CDR3 sequence is 17 residues long. The clonotype was recovered from a man aged 35 to 55. The chain is built from TRBV28 and TRBJ2-2; the match to TRBD1 covers 10 bases. The specimen sequenced was peripheral blood mononuclear cells (PBMCs). This chain's CDR3 is CASSRTDRGLNTGELFF. CDR3 DNA: TGTGCCAGCAGCCGTACCGACAGGGGGCTGAACACCGGGGAGCTGTTTTTT.